This entry lists 16 T cell receptor beta chains sequenced from one sample in a study of vaccination effects on CD4 cells after COVID-19. The assay was immunoSEQ multiplex PCR, and TCRdb's table has in-frame clones only and misses some. This sample has about 24,000 clones, with 75% to 85% found just once. Before any sequencing was done, the ViraFEST assay used viral peptide pools to expand antigen-specific CD4+ T cells. Subsequent to a culture period of about ten days, CD4+ T cells were isolated. Participants completed two doses of the BNT162b2 or mRNA-1273 vaccine. Their antigen targets remain unknown. Here the sequenced sample was CD4+ T cells from PBMCs cultured with SARS-CoV-2 spike peptides, taken after COVID-19 vaccination. These receptors were taken from a human donor who received a COVID-19 vaccine. Some clones in this sample may be carry-over from other donors' samples.

By share, this clone counts as medium-sized (0.01 to 0.1%). The V call is TRBV18, the J call TRBJ1-3; tentatively, D is TRBD1 (5 bases). Trimming took 1 base from V and 1 from J, leaving 11 bases between them. The CDR3 is made up of 16 amino acids. CDR1 KGHSH and CDR2 LQKENI come from the germline V gene. The CDR3 DNA reads TGTGCCAGCTCACCACGAGGGGACTTATCTGGAAACACCATATATTTT. Translated, it gives CASSPRGDLSGNTIYF.

The chain links TRBV15 to TRBJ1-4; D perhaps matches TRBD1 (5 bases). The CDR3 covers 15 residues. V lost 0 bases and J 8 bases, leaving 13 bases between the germline ends. Per germline, CDR1 LNHNV and CDR2 YYDKDF (reference sequence). Written as DNA, the CDR3 is TGTGCCACCAGCAGAGATGTGAGGGGAAGAGAAAAACTGTTTTTT. Encoded protein: CATSRDVRGREKLFF.

The chain combines TRBV6-5 with TRBJ2-6; D gene uncertain. The CDR3 loop spans 12 amino acids. Germline CDR1 reads MNHEY; CDR2 reads SVGAGI. The V end lost 9 bases, the J end lost 0 bases, and 3 bases lay between the germline ends. The CDR3 coding sequence is TGTGCCAGTATCTCTGGGGCCAACGTCCTGACTTTC. It is translated as CASISGANVLTF.

This chain connects TRBV6-4 to TRBJ1-6, with 8 bases identical to TRBD1. After removal of 6 bases from V and 5 bases from J, the junction contained 9 bases not matched to a gene. The CDR3 loop spans 16 amino acids. Germline assignment: CDR1 MRHNA and CDR2 SNTAGT. As DNA, the CDR3 is TGTGCCAGCAGGGCATCCTGGACAGGGAATAATTCACCCCTCCACTTT. Translating it yields CASRASWTGNNSPLHF.

This clone is medium-sized in the sample. This sequence joins TRBV6-5 and TRBJ2-7; perhaps TRBD1 as D (5 bases). The V end lost 6 bases, the J end lost 8 bases, and 14 bases lay between the germline ends. The CDR3 consists of 12 residues. Germline values: CDR1 MNHEY, CDR2 SVGAGI. The CDR3 here is CASSPDSVKQYV. In DNA, the CDR3 is TGTGCCAGCAGCCCCGACAGTGTCAAGCAGTACGTC.

This clone showed up just a few times. The genes are TRBV6-5 and TRBJ2-2; TRBD2 agrees at 11 bases. Germline V CDR1 and CDR2: MNHEY, SVGAGI. The CDR3 loop spans 15 amino acids. V lost 5 bases, J lost 5 bases, and 4 bases stayed unmatched. As DNA, the CDR3 is TGTGCCAGCAGTCAACTAGCGGGGGCGACCGGGGAGCTGTTTTTT. Translated, it gives CASSQLAGATGELFF.

This clone appeared once. The gene calls are TRBV3-1 (or the pseudogene TRBV3-2) and TRBJ1-2, with D uncertain. The CDR3 length is 15 residues. The germline V and J ends were trimmed by 1 base and 4 bases, with 13 bases remaining between them. From germline, CDR1 is LGHDT and CDR2 YNNKEL (reference sequence). The CDR3 bases are TGTGCCAGCAGCCAAGGTTCTGTCAGGACCTATGGCTACACCTTC. Amino acids: CASSQGSVRTYGYTF.

CDR3 region: CATSPRAGSSTGELFF. The DNA for the CDR3 is TGTGCCACCAGCCCCCGAGCGGGGTCATCGACCGGGGAGCTGTTTTTT. The chain carries TRBV15 and TRBJ2-2, with 7 nucleotides matching TRBD2. Germline CDR1 and CDR2: LNHNV and YYDKDF (reference sequence). With 5 bases clipped from V and 5 bases from J, the junction kept 11 bases outside the gene matches. The CDR3 loop spans 16 amino acids.

CDR3 region: CASSEGHNYGYTF. The DNA for the CDR3 is TGTGCCAGTAGTGAGGGTCATAACTATGGCTACACCTTC. The chain employs TRBV19 and TRBJ1-2, with no clear D. The CDR3 sequence is 13 residues long. Germline CDR1 is LNHDA and CDR2 is SQIVND (reference sequence). Trimming pared 5 bases from V and 1 base from J, leaving 8 bases between.

The chain carries TRBV4-2 and TRBJ1-1; a weak D match, TRBD1 (6 bases). Germline CDR1 LGHNA, CDR2 YNFKEQ. The V end lost 0 bases, the J end lost 0 bases, and 14 bases lay between the germline ends. The CDR3 is 17 residues long. The chain's CDR3 is CASSQDQGGALNTEAFF. Here the CDR3 DNA reads TGTGCCAGCAGCCAAGATCAAGGGGGTGCGTTGAACACTGAAGCTTTCTTT.

This clone was counted once. The genes are TRBV6-1 and TRBJ1-6; D remains ambiguous. The V and J ends lost 2 bases and 7 bases respectively, with 6 bases between them. Germline assignment: CDR1 MNHNS and CDR2 SASEGT. This CDR3 spans 13 amino acids. CDR3 protein: CASSELGNSPLHF. CDR3 sequence (DNA): TGTGCCAGCAGTGAATTGGGCAATTCACCCCTCCACTTT.

The chain carries TRBV24-1 and TRBJ2-3, with D possibly being TRBD1 (5 bases). The CDR3 extends over 15 amino acids. Trimming removed 2 bases from V and 2 bases from J, with 10 bases in between. The germline V gene encodes CDR1 KGHDR and CDR2 SFDVKD. As DNA, the CDR3 is TGTGCCACCAGTGATTATGACAGAGCCACAGATACGCAGTATTTT. It codes for CATSDYDRATDTQYF.

In DNA, the CDR3 is TGCGCCAGCAGCTTGGAGGGTAGCACTGAAGCTTTCTTT. It translates to CASSLEGSTEAFF. V usage is TRBV5-1 and J usage is TRBJ1-1; D is unresolved. The V gene's germline CDR1 is SGHRS and CDR2 YFSETQ. The V and J ends lost 0 bases and 4 bases respectively, with 7 bases between them. The CDR3 sequence is 13 residues long.

The rearrangement uses TRBV6-5 and TRBJ2-7; 9 positions agree with TRBD1. Germline V gene lookup returns CDR1 MNHEY and CDR2 SVGAGI. V gave up 0 bases and J gave up 1 base; unmatched junction bases: 1. The CDR3 has 15 residues. Written as DNA, the CDR3 is TGTGCCAGCAGTTACTCGGACAGGGGTTCCTACGAGCAGTACGTC. Protein product: CASSYSDRGSYEQYV.

This sequence joins TRBV6-5 and TRBJ2-6; no firm D call. V dropped 7 bases and J dropped 1 base, with 8 bases sitting between them. This CDR3 has 14 residues. Germline V gives CDR1 MNHEY, CDR2 SVGAGI. The CDR3 nucleotides read TGTGCCAGCAAGATGGGATCTGGGGCCAACGTCCTGACTTTC. This sequence encodes CASKMGSGANVLTF.

The genes are TRBV3-1 (or the pseudogene TRBV3-2) and TRBJ2-2; D perhaps matches TRBD2 (5 bases). This CDR3 spans 14 amino acids. The V gene lost 7 bases and the J gene lost 4 bases, with 13 bases spanning the gap. Germline V gives CDR1 LGHDT, CDR2 YNNKEL (reference sequence). CDR3 DNA sequence: TGTGCCAGCACCCCTCGCCGGGGCACCGGGGAGCTGTTTTTT. Protein product: CASTPRRGTGELFF.